This is a list of T cell receptor beta chains from one sample in a study of blood T cell repertoires in COVID-19. Some clones are missing from TCRdb's copy, which holds only in-frame ones; the method was immunoSEQ multiplex PCR. The sample has about 280,000 clones, 88% seen once. The source material was peripheral blood. These receptors all come from a young woman with COVID-19, enrolled during active disease. Both conserved end residues are part of each CDR3. A D gene is named only where the DNA matches it firmly. Clone size is given for some rows only: seen once, a few or many times, or a class if the clone is expanded.

j_call v_call clone_size d_call cdr3_aa cdr3_nt
TRBJ2-1 TRBV30 . TRBD2 CAYRLAGVGEQFF TGTGCCTATAGACTAGCGGGAGTGGGTGAGCAGTTCTTC
TRBJ2-5 TRBV2 . . CASSAGFEETQYF TGTGCCAGCAGTGCAGGGTTTGAAGAGACCCAGTACTTC
TRBJ1-1 TRBV9 . . CASSPRFGRGTEAFF TGTGCCAGCAGCCCTAGGTTCGGTAGGGGGACTGAAGCTTTCTTT
TRBJ2-5 TRBV2 . TRBD1 CASSGQVETQYF TGTGCCAGCAGCGGACAGGTAGAGACCCAGTACTTC
TRBJ1-1 TRBV14 . TRBD1 CASSRRTGLNTEAFF TGTGCCAGCAGCCGCCGGACAGGGTTGAACACTGAAGCTTTCTTT
TRBJ1-2 TRBV29-1 . . CSVEGGDGYTF TGCAGCGTTGAAGGCGGAGATGGCTACACCTTC
TRBJ2-3 TRBV9 . . CASSVGRTNTDTQYF TGTGCCAGCAGCGTAGGTCGGACAAACACAGATACGCAGTATTTT
TRBJ2-5 TRBV6-5 . . CASGQGTQYF TGTGCCAGCGGTCAGGGGACCCAGTACTTC
TRBJ1-5 TRBV3-1/TRBV3-2 . TRBD1 CASSQAGGWYQPQHF TGTGCCAGCAGCCAAGCAGGGGGCTGGTATCAGCCCCAGCATTTT
TRBJ2-7 TRBV9 . TRBD2 CASSVRGESSGALLEQYF TGTGCCAGCAGCGTAAGGGGAGAGTCTAGCGGGGCCCTCCTAGAGCAGTACTTC
TRBJ2-3 TRBV7-2 . TRBD2 CASRRTSGVTDTQYF TGTGCCAGCAGGCGGACTAGCGGAGTCACAGATACGCAGTATTTT
TRBJ2-7 TRBV29-1 . . CSAPVGGLRHF TGCAGCGCCCCGGTCGGAGGCCTACGGCACTTC
TRBJ1-2 TRBV5-6 . TRBD1 CASTTQGVGYGYTF TGTGCCAGCACCACACAGGGGGTGGGGTATGGCTACACCTTC
TRBJ2-5 TRBV25-1 . . CASSDPQGREETQYF TGTGCCAGCAGTGACCCGCAGGGGCGGGAGGAGACCCAGTACTTC
TRBJ1-1 TRBV5-1 . . CASSLTGLGTEAFF TGCGCCAGCAGTTTAACAGGGTTGGGCACTGAAGCTTTCTTT
TRBJ1-1 TRBV6-5 once TRBD1 CASTGTGWDEAFF TGTGCCAGCACTGGGACAGGGTGGGATGAAGCTTTCTTT
TRBJ2-3 TRBV4-3 . TRBD2 CASSQETSGDTQYF TGCGCCAGCAGCCAGGAGACTAGCGGAGATACGCAGTATTTT
TRBJ2-2 TRBV7-2 . . CASSLGAGIHTGELFF TGTGCCAGCAGCTTAGGTGCCGGGATCCACACCGGGGAGCTGTTTTTT
TRBJ2-3 TRBV5-6 few . CASSLDKATDTQYF TGTGCCAGCAGCTTGGACAAAGCGACAGATACGCAGTATTTT
TRBJ2-1 TRBV21-1 . . CASLVKWAGPYNEQFF TGTGCCAGTTTGGTCAAATGGGCGGGACCCTACAATGAGCAGTTCTTC
TRBJ1-1 TRBV6-5 . . CASRRQLNTEAFF TGTGCCAGCAGGAGACAGCTGAACACTGAAGCTTTCTTT
TRBJ1-3 TRBV30 . . CAWSVNTGYTIYF TGTGCCTGGAGTGTAAATACGGGATATACCATATATTTT
TRBJ2-7 TRBV5-1 once . CASSLASGTVQGEQYF TGCGCCAGCAGCTTGGCCTCCGGGACGGTGCAGGGGGAGCAGTACTTC
TRBJ1-1 TRBV19 . TRBD1 CASNFRDRNTEAFF TGTGCCAGTAATTTCCGGGACAGGAACACTGAAGCTTTCTTT
TRBJ2-5 TRBV27 . . CASSLSIDTQTQYF TGTGCCAGCAGTTTATCGATAGACACGCAGACCCAGTACTTC
TRBJ1-2 TRBV18 . . CASSLSTANYGYTF TGTGCCAGCTCACTTTCGACAGCAAACTATGGCTACACCTTC
TRBJ2-1 TRBV5-8 . TRBD1 CASSLVGGHNEQFF TGTGCCAGCAGCTTGGTAGGGGGCCACAATGAGCAGTTCTTC
TRBJ2-5 TRBV5-4 . TRBD1 CASSLGTGQETQYF TGTGCCAGCAGCTTAGGGACAGGCCAAGAGACCCAGTACTTC
TRBJ1-4 TRBV27 . . CASSLTIYEKLFF TGTGCCAGCAGTTTAACAATATATGAAAAACTGTTTTTT
TRBJ1-1 TRBV12-3/TRBV12-4 . . CASSVLENTEAFF TGTGCCAGCAGTGTCCTAGAGAACACTGAAGCTTTCTTT
TRBJ2-7 TRBV28 . TRBD1 CASSLPGQGHYEQYF TGTGCCAGCAGTTTGCCCGGACAGGGCCACTACGAGCAGTACTTC
TRBJ1-2 TRBV2 . . CASSPGTHGAYGYTF TGTGCCAGCAGTCCCGGGACACACGGGGCCTATGGCTACACCTTC
TRBJ1-4 TRBV4-2 . . CASSRRGRVTEKLFF TGTGCCAGCAGCCGGCGCGGCAGGGTGACTGAAAAACTGTTTTTT
TRBJ2-3 TRBV13 . TRBD1 CASSLGSGTARTDTQYF TGTGCCAGCAGCTTAGGGTCCGGGACAGCACGCACAGATACGCAGTATTTT
TRBJ2-3 TRBV6-1 . TRBD2 CASSEGLAGPTDTQYF TGTGCCAGCAGTGAAGGGCTAGCGGGGCCCACAGATACGCAGTATTTT
TRBJ2-7 TRBV5-5 . TRBD2 CASSLAVGGRIYEQYF TGTGCCAGCAGCTTGGCCGTTGGCGGGAGGATCTACGAGCAGTACTTC
TRBJ2-3 TRBV30 . . CAWSVTGTDTQYF TGTGCCTGGAGTGTAACAGGAACAGATACGCAGTATTTT
TRBJ1-2 TRBV6-5 . TRBD1 CASSRDRGSGYTF TGTGCCAGCAGTAGGGACAGGGGATCTGGCTACACCTTC
TRBJ1-5 TRBV2 . . CASSEGEWNQPQHF TGTGCCAGCAGTGAAGGGGAGTGGAATCAGCCCCAGCATTTT
TRBJ2-2 TRBV30 . . CAWSVGVPGELFF TGTGCCTGGAGTGTAGGGGTTCCCGGGGAGCTGTTTTTT
TRBJ1-6 TRBV6-5 . . CAGAGHNNSPLHF TGTGCTGGGGCAGGCCATAATAATTCACCCCTCCACTTT
TRBJ2-7 TRBV12-3/TRBV12-4 . . CASSPTGFYEQYF TGTGCCAGCAGTCCCACGGGGTTCTACGAGCAGTACTTC
TRBJ2-1 TRBV5-8 . . CASSLNSFLHNEQFF TGTGCCAGCAGCTTAAACAGTTTCTTGCACAATGAGCAGTTCTTC
TRBJ1-4 TRBV27 . TRBD1 CASRRQGKGEKLFF TGTGCCAGCAGAAGACAGGGAAAGGGTGAAAAACTGTTTTTT
TRBJ2-7 TRBV11-3 . TRBD2 CASSLERLAGAITYEQYF TGTGCCAGCAGCTTAGAGAGACTAGCGGGAGCTATCACCTACGAGCAGTACTTC
TRBJ2-1 TRBV6-2/TRBV6-3 . . CASSPNNEQFF TGTGCCAGCAGTCCCAACAATGAGCAGTTCTTC
TRBJ2-7 TRBV9 . TRBD1 CASSGGRGQGYEQYF TGTGCCAGCAGCGGAGGGAGGGGACAGGGTTACGAGCAGTACTTC